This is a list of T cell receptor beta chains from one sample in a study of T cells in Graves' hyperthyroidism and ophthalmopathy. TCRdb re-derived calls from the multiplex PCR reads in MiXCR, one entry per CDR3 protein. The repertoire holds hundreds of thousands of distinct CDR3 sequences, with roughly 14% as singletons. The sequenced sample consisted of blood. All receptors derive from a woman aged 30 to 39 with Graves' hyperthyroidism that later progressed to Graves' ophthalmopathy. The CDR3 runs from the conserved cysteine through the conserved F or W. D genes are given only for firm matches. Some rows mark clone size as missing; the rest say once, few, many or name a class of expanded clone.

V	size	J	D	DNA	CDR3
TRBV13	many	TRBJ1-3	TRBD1	TGTGCCAGCAGCTTGGACAGGACGCCTGGAAACACCATATATTTT	CASSLDRTPGNTIYF
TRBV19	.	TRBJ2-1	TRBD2	TGTGCCAGTAGGCAACTAGCGGGATCTCACAATGAGCAGTTCTTC	CASRQLAGSHNEQFF
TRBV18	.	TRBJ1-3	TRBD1	TGTGCCAGCTCACTGACTTCCCCCGACAGGGGTCCTGGAAACACCATATATTTT	CASSLTSPDRGPGNTIYF
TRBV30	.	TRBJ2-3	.	TGTGCCTGGAGTCCACCATACGCCACAGATACGCGGTATTTT	CAWSPPYATDTRYF
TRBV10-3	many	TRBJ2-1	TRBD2	TGTGCCGAGGCTAGCGGAGTCGACAATGAGCAGTTCTTC	CAEASGVDNEQFF
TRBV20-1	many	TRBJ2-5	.	TGCAGTGCCAACGTCGACAGGAAGGAGACCCAGTACTTC	CSANVDRKETQYF
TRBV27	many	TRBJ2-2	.	TGTGCCAGCCGAGAGCGGGACAAATCAATGGGCACCGGGGAGCTGTTTTTT	CASRERDKSMGTGELFF
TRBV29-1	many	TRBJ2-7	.	TGCAGCGCCTACAGGGACTACGAGCAGTACTTC	CSAYRDYEQYF
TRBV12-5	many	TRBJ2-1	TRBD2	TGTGCTAGTGGTTTGGTAGGCAGCGGGAGGGCCGATGAGCAGTTCTTC	CASGLVGSGRADEQFF
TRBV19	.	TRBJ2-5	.	TGTGCCAGTAGTATAGCGGGACTTATGGGAGAGACCCAGTACTTC	CASSIAGLMGETQYF
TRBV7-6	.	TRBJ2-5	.	TGTGCCAGCAGCTTAAATCTAACGAGGGGACAAGAGACCCAGTACTTC	CASSLNLTRGQETQYF
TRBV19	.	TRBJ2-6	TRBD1	TGTGCCAGTCAGACAGGGAGATGGGGGTATGTTGGGGGCTCTGGGGCCAACGTCCTGACTTTC	CASQTGRWGYVGGSGANVLTF
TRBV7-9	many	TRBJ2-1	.	TGTGCCAGCAGCTTAGCGCGAGGCCACATCAATGAGCAGTTCTTC	CASSLARGHINEQFF
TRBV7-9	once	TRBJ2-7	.	TGTGCCAGCAGCCAGGGGACCTACCAGAGATCCTACGAGCAGTACTTC	CASSQGTYQRSYEQYF